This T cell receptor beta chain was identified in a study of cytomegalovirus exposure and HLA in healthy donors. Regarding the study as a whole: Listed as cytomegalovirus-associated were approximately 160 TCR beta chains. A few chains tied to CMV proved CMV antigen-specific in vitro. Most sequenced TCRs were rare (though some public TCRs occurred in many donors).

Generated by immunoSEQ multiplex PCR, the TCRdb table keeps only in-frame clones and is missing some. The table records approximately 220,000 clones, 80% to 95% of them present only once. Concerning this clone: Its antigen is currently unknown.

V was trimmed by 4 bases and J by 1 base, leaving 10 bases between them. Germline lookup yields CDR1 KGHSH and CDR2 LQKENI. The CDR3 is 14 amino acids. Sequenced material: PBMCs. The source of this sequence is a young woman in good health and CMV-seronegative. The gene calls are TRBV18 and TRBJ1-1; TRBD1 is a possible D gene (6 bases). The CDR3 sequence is CASSQAGQNTEAFF. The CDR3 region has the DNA TGTGCCAGCTCACAAGCGGGACAGAACACTGAAGCTTTCTTT. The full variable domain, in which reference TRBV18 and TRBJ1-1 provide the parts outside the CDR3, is NAGVMQNPRHLVRRRGQEARLRCSPMKGHSHVYWYRQLPEEGLKFMVYLQKENIIDESGMPKERFSAEFPKEGPSILRIQQVVRGDSAAYFCASSQAGQNTEAFFGQGTRLTVV.